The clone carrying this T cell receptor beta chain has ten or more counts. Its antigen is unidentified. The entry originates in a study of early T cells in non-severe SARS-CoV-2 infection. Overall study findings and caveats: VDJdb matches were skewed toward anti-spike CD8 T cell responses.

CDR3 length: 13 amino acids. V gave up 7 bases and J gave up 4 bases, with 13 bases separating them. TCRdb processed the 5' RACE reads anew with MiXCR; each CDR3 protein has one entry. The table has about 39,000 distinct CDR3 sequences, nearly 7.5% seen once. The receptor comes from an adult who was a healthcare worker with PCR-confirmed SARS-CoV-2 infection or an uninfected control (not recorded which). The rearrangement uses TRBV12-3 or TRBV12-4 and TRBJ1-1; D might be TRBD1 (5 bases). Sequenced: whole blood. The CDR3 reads CASTHQGSTEAFF. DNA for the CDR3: TGTGCCAGCACCCACCAGGGTAGCACTGAAGCTTTCTTT.